The entry below gives a single T cell receptor (beta chain) sequence along with its context. There is no known antigen for this receptor. The input lacks base qualities; no much larger clone sits a single base away. The sample comes from a study of blood T cell repertoires in COVID-19 (dated by TCRdb to the early 2020s). Study-wide context: Samples covering the acute and convalescent phases of COVID-19 were provided by collaborators in the United States, Italy and Spain. The material from the prospective study consisted of cDNA or gDNA derived from T cells, B-cell-depleted T cells, or PBMCs. Deeply sampled blood TCRbeta repertoires from subjects exposed to, actively infected with, or recovered from COVID-19 were included in the dataset. The repertoires were made available in a free public database intended to serve as a resource for research on the immune response to SARS-CoV-2. The samples were drawn from two sources: the first 160 participants of the ongoing ImmuneRACE study, and 1,000 to 1,500 subjects contributed by 6 global collaborators. The sample metadata nearly always contained a de-identified subject ID, COVID-19 status, age in years and sex. Where available, HLA class I and class II types were taken from metadata supplied by the sample provider and were not determined by assay-based typing.

Its CDR3 holds 12 amino acids, cysteine through phenylalanine. The retained sequence is limited to the CDR3, 36 bases, with the frame set at the first base. Based on the germline V gene (reference sequence), the CDR1 and CDR2 sequences are SGHNT and YYREEE. Trimming leaves V shorter by 10 bases and J shorter by 5 bases, with the junction holding 9 bases beyond the gene matches. In the prospective study, participants were about 18 to 95 years old, resided in approximately 25 geographic areas of the United States, and were enrolled through a virtual design. In the prospective study, cohorts were assigned on the basis of participant-reported clinical history obtained from a screening survey and a study questionnaire. ImmuneRACE Cohort 3 recovered participants were defined by two consecutive negative NP/OP PCR tests, healthcare professional clearance, or symptom resolution. Mobile phlebotomists in the prospective study collected whole blood, serum and a nasopharyngeal or oropharyngeal swab from every participant. Prospective study participants could optionally give additional blood draws and questionnaires over an approximately two-month period. Before DNA extraction, prospective study blood samples were shipped either frozen or at room temperature.

The immunoSEQ Assay, a bias-controlled multiplex PCR, was used to amplify TCRbeta CDR3 regions from genomic DNA. On the authors' methods: Nucleated cell counts per sample were estimated from amplification of reference gene primers within the assay. Sequence reads were collapsed and filtered to measure the absolute abundance of every unique TCRbeta CDR3 rearrangement. For each sample, productive Simpson clonality was calculated as the square root of Simpson's diversity index over productive rearrangements. As stored in TCRdb, this immuneACCESS dataset retains in-frame rearrangements with V and J assigned. A fraction of the clones does not appear; measured against another copy, unresolved V genes explain less than half of the discrepancy, and the remainder lacks a known reason. V and J calls and clone size are those listed in that table; D and trimming were worked out from the DNA. Across this sample there are about 330,000 clones, with roughly 87% seen only once. Roughly 1% of the sample is held by the ten biggest clonotypes.

The paper's findings and limits, for the study overall: The quantity of clinical and demographic metadata differed by source and by participant and was supplied without curation.

The sequence derives from a woman in her thirties who had recovered from COVID-19. The sequenced sample consisted of PBMCs or T cells enriched from blood (not recorded which). The receptor chain draws on TRBV5-4 and TRBJ2-7; TRBD1 agrees with 7 junctional bases. The CDR3 protein: CALSRGINEQYF. The DNA is TGTGCCCTGTCCAGGGGGATAAACGAGCAGTACTTC.